The rows below give T cell receptor beta chains drawn from one sample of a study of CD8 T cells in Susac syndrome. TCRdb fed the immunoSEQ multiplex PCR reads into MiXCR, producing one record per CDR3 protein. The repertoire consists of just over 150,000 distinct CDR3 sequences, with 94% occurring once and the leading ten covering 0.2% to 0.25%. The sample was CD8+ T cells from PBMCs. Receptors originate from a human donor with multiple sclerosis. CDR3s include the opening cysteine and the closing phenylalanine or tryptophan.

CDR3 protein,V gene,J gene
CASRHGGSSYEQYF,TRBV6-2/TRBV6-3,TRBJ2-7
CASSQQGLVAGELFF,TRBV3-1,TRBJ2-2
CASSKWSYEQYF,TRBV21-1,TRBJ2-7
CAWRARGRPNQPQHF,TRBV30,TRBJ1-5
CASSASQGFPETQYF,TRBV7-2,TRBJ2-5
CASPRTSGDTDTQYF,TRBV2,TRBJ2-3
CASSQDRDEQYF,TRBV3-1,TRBJ2-7
CSAQLAGAQETQYF,TRBV20-1,TRBJ2-5
CASSISGGADTQYF,TRBV7-3,TRBJ2-3
CASSHRELNQPQHF,TRBV6-5,TRBJ1-5
CASRMDSGMNTEAFF,TRBV2,TRBJ1-1
CASSGPGSNQPQHF,TRBV2,TRBJ1-5
CASSSLPGGGSTDTQYF,TRBV4-1,TRBJ2-3
CATADRNTGELFF,TRBV24-1,TRBJ2-2
CSARDPLGAGSTYEQYF,TRBV20-1,TRBJ2-7
CASSQEAGRGSYNEQFF,TRBV3-1,TRBJ2-1